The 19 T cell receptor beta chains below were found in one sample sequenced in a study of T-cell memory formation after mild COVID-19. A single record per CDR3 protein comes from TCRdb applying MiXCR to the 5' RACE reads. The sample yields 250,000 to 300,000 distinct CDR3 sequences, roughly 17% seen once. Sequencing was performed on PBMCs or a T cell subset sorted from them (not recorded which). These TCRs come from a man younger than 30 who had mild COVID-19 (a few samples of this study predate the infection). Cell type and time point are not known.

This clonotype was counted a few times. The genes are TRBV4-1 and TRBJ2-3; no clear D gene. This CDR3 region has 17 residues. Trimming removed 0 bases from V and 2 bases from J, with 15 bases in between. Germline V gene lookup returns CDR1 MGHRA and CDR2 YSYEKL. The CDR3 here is CASSQEGPSENTDTQYF. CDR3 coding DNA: TGCGCCAGCAGCCAAGAAGGTCCATCCGAGAACACAGATACGCAGTATTTT.

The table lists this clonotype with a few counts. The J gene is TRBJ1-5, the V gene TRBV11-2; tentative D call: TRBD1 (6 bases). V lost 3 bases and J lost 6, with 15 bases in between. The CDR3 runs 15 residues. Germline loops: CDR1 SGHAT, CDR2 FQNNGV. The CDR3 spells CASSFRGLEGQPQHF. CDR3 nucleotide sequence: TGTGCCAGCAGCTTCAGGGGTTTAGAGGGTCAGCCCCAGCATTTT.

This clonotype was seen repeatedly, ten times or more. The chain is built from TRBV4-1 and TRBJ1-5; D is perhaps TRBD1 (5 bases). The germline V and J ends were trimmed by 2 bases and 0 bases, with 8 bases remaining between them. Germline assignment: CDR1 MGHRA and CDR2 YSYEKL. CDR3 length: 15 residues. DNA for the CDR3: TGCGCCAGCAGCCAACGCAGGGTTAGCAATCAGCCCCAGCATTTT. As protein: CASSQRRVSNQPQHF.

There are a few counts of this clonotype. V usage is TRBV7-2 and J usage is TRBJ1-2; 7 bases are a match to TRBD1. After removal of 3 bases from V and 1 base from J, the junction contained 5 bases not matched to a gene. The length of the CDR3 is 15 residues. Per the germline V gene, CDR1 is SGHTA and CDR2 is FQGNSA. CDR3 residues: CASSLSGTDNYGYTF. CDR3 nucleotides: TGTGCCAGCAGCTTGTCCGGGACAGATAACTATGGCTACACCTTC.

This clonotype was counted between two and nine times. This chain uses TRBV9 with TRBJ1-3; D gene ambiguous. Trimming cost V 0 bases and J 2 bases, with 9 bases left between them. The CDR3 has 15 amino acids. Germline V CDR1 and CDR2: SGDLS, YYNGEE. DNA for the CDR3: TGTGCCAGCAGCGTAGAGGGTGACCCTGGAAACACCATATATTTT. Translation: CASSVEGDPGNTIYF.

CDR3 protein: CASSSRLAGGPSYNEQFF. The CDR3 bases are TGCGCCAGCAGCTCACGACTAGCGGGGGGACCCTCCTACAATGAGCAGTTCTTC. J is TRBJ2-1 and V is TRBV4-3, with TRBD2 matching over 13 bases. The CDR3 spans 18 residues. Unmatched junction bases numbered 7, after V lost 5 bases and J lost 0 bases. From germline, CDR1 is LGHNA and CDR2 YSLEER.

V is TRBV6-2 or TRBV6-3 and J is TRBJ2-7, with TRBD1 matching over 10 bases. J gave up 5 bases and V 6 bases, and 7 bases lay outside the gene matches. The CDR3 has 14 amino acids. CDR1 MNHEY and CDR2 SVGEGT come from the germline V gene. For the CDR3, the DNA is TGTGCCAGCAGAAGATGGGACAGGGGCGACGAGCAGTACTTC. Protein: CASRRWDRGDEQYF.

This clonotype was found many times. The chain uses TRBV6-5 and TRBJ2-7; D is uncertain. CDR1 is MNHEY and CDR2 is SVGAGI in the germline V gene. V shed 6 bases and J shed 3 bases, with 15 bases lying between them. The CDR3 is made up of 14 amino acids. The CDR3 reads CASSPRKVYYEQYF. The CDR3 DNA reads TGTGCCAGCAGCCCCCGGAAAGTCTACTACGAGCAGTACTTC.

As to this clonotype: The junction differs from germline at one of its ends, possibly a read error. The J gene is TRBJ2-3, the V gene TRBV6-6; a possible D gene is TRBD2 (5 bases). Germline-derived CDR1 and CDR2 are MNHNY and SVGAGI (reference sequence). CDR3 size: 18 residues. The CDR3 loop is CACSYSNIRGRDTDTQYF. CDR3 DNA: TGTGCCTGCAGTTACTCGAATATCCGGGGTCGAGACACAGATACGCAGTATTTT.

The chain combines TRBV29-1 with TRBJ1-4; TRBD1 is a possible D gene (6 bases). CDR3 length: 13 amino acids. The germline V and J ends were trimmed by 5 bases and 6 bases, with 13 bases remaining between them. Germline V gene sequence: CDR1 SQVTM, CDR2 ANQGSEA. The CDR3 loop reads CSVTGGAYEKLFF. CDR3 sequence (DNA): TGCAGCGTTACGGGGGGCGCTTATGAAAAACTGTTTTTT.

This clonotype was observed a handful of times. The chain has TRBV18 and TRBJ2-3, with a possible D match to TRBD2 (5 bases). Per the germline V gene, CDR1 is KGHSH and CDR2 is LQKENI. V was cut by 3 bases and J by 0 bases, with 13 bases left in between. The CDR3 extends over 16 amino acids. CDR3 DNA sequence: TGTGCCAGCTCACCGCAGTCGAGGGTCAGCACAGATACGCAGTATTTT. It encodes CASSPQSRVSTDTQYF. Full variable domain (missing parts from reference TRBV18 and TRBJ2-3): NAGVMQNPRHLVRRRGQEARLRCSPMKGHSHVYWYRQLPEEGLKFMVYLQKENIIDESGMPKERFSAEFPKEGPSILRIQQVVRGDSAAYFCASSPQSRVSTDTQYFGPGTRLTVL.

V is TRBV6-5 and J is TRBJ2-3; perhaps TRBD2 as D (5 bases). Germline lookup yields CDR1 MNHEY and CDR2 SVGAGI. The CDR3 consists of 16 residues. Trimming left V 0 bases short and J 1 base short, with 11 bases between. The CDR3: CASSYSFAGGTDTQYF. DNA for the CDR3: TGTGCCAGCAGTTACTCCTTTGCGGGCGGCACAGATACGCAGTATTTT.

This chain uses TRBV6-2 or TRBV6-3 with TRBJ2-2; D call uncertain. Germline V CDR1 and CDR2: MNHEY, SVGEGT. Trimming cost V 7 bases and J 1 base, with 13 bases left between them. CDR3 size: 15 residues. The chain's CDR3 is CASTQIRRNTGELFF. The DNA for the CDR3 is TGTGCCAGCACCCAAATCAGAAGGAACACCGGGGAGCTGTTTTTT.

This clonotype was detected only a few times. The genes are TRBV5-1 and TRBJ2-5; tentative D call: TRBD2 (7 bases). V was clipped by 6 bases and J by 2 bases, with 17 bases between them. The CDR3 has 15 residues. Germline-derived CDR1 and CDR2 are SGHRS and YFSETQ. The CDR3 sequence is CASTPGRGGQETQYF. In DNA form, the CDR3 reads TGCGCCAGCACTCCGGGGAGGGGGGGACAAGAGACCCAGTACTTC. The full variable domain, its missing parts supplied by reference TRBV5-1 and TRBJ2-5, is KAGVTQTPRYLIKTRGQQVTLSCSPISGHRSVSWYQQTPGQGLQFLFEYFSETQRNKGNFPGRFSGRQFSNSRSEMNVSTLELGDSALYLCASTPGRGGQETQYFGPGTRLLVL.

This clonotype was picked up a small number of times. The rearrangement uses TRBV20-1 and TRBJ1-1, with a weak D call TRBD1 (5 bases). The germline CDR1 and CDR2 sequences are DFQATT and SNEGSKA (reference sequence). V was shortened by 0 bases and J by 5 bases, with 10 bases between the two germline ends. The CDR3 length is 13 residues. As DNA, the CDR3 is TGCAGTGCTAGAGAGGGGGAAAGAACTGAAGCTTTCTTT. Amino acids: CSAREGERTEAFF.

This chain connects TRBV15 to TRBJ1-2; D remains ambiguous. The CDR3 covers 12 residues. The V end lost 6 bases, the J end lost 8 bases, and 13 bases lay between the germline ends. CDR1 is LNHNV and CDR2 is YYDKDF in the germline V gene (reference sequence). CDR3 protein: CATRTSYRGYTF. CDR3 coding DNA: TGTGCCACCAGAACCTCCTACCGGGGCTACACCTTC.

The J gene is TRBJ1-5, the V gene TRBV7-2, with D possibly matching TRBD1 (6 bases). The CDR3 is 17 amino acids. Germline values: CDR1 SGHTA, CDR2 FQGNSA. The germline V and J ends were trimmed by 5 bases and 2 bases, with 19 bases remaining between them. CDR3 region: CASSPDGTRSGNQPQHF. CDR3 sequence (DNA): TGTGCCAGCAGCCCGGACGGGACACGGAGTGGCAATCAGCCCCAGCATTTT.

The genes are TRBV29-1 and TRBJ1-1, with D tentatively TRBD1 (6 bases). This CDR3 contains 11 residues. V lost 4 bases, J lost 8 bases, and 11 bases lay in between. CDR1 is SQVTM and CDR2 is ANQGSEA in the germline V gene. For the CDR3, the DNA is TGCAGCGTTGTGGCGGGACACGAAGCTTTCTTT. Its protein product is CSVVAGHEAFF.

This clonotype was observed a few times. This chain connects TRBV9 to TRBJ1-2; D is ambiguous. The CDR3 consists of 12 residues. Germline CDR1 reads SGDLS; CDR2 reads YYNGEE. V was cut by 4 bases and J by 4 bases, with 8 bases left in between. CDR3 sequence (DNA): TGTGCCAGCAGCTTCGCACTCTATGGCTACACCTTC. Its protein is CASSFALYGYTF. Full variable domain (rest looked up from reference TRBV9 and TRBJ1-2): DSGVTQTPKHLITATGQRVTLRCSPRSGDLSVYWYQQSLDQGLQFLIQYYNGEERAKGNILERFSAQQFPDLHSELNLSSLELGDSALYFCASSFALYGYTFGSGTRLTVV.